Each of the 8 T cell receptor beta chains below was sequenced from the same sample in a study of cytomegalovirus exposure and HLA in healthy donors. Amplification used 60 Vbeta primers and 13 Jbeta primers. Assay used: immunoSEQ multiplex PCR; TCRdb lists only in-frame clones, some missing. Of roughly 89,000 clones detected, roughly 76% appear once; the ten largest clones hold over 1.5%. The sequenced sample was PBMCs. The receptors derive from a woman younger than 45 in good health and CMV-seronegative.

The rearrangement uses TRBV28 and TRBJ2-7; D gene uncertain. The V end was cut by 3 bases, the J end by 3 bases, with 9 bases between. This CDR3 is 13 amino acids long. Germline V lookup: CDR1 MDHEN, CDR2 SYDVKM. CDR3 loop: CASSFSRLYEQYF. For the CDR3, the DNA is TGTGCCAGCAGTTTCAGCAGGCTCTACGAGCAGTACTTC.

This chain links TRBV5-1 with TRBJ2-2; TRBD2 matches at 7 bases. CDR1 is SGHRS and CDR2 is YFSETQ in the germline V gene. CDR3 length: 15 amino acids. With 5 bases clipped from V and 4 bases from J, the junction kept 8 bases outside the gene matches. CDR3 DNA: TGCGCCAGCAGTTGGAGCGGGATGGGCACCGGGGAGCTGTTTTTT. It encodes CASSWSGMGTGELFF.

This clone was counted only a few times. The gene calls are TRBV10-1 and TRBJ2-2; tentative D call: TRBD2 (6 bases). Trimming removed 6 bases at V and 7 bases at J, with 18 bases between. The CDR3 consists of 15 residues. Germline CDR1 WNHNN, CDR2 SYGVQD (reference sequence). The CDR3 DNA sequence: TGCGCCAGCAGCCTCAAACGGGAGCAGGTCGGGGAGCTGTTTTTT. Protein product: CASSLKREQVGELFF.

The chain uses TRBV30 and TRBJ1-3; D unclear. The CDR3 loop spans 13 amino acids. From germline, CDR1 is GTSNPN and CDR2 SVGIG (reference sequence). V was clipped by 4 bases and J by 0 bases, with 7 bases between them. CDR3 residues: CAWTHSSGNTIYF. CDR3 sequence (DNA): TGTGCCTGGACCCATAGCTCTGGAAACACCATATATTTT.

This chain uses TRBV10-3 with TRBJ2-1; the match to TRBD1 covers 8 bases. The CDR3 sequence is 16 residues long. Germline V gives CDR1 ENHRY, CDR2 SYGVKD. J gave up 3 bases and V 0 bases, and 4 bases lay outside the gene matches. The CDR3 DNA is TGTGCCATCAGTGAGTCGAACACAGGGGGCTACAATGAGCAGTTCTTC. Amino acid sequence: CAISESNTGGYNEQFF.

The chain is built from TRBV29-1 and TRBJ2-3; 7 bases agree with TRBD2. V was pared by 6 bases and J by 0 bases, with 6 bases of the junction left unmatched. This CDR3 has 14 amino acids. Germline V gene data show CDR1 as SQVTM and CDR2 as ANQGSEA. The CDR3 sequence: CSVGSSGSTDTQYF. The DNA for the CDR3 is TGCAGCGTAGGGTCTAGCGGTAGCACAGATACGCAGTATTTT.

The genes are TRBV4-3 and TRBJ2-2; 10 nucleotides match TRBD2. This CDR3 region has 15 residues. After removal of 4 bases from V and 7 bases from J, the junction contained 6 bases not matched to a gene. The germline CDR1 and CDR2 sequences are LGHNA and YSLEER. CDR3 coding DNA: TGCGCCAGCAGCCCTAGGACTAGCGGAGACGGGGAGCTGTTTTTT. It translates to CASSPRTSGDGELFF.

V is TRBV27 and J is TRBJ2-7; 13 positions agree with TRBD2. Germline values: CDR1 MNHEY, CDR2 SMNVEV (reference sequence). This CDR3 has 17 amino acids. V dropped 7 bases and J dropped 1; count of bases not matched to a gene: 10. CDR3 protein: CASMNGLAGVGSYEQYF. The CDR3 nucleotides are TGTGCCAGCATGAACGGACTAGCGGGAGTCGGTTCCTACGAGCAGTACTTC.